The T cell receptor (beta chain) described here comes from a study of T cells expressing NK-cell markers. TCRdb re-called the 5' RACE reads and catalogs CDR3 proteins one per entry, DNA excluded. The sample data list around 21,000 distinct CDR3 sequences. The germline V gene has CDR1 SEHNR and CDR2 FQNEAQ (reference sequence). The CDR3 contains 14 residues. This clonotype was sampled from a man aged 18-75 years in good health. The chain is built from TRBV7-9 and TRBJ2-1; TCRdb designates TRBD2, a call that cannot be tested without DNA. The specimen sequenced was blood T cells: a sorted CD56 or NKG2C T cell subset, CD4+ or CD8+ T cells, or bulk PBMC T cells (not recorded which). CDR3 sequence reads: CASSFGTSNDEQFF.